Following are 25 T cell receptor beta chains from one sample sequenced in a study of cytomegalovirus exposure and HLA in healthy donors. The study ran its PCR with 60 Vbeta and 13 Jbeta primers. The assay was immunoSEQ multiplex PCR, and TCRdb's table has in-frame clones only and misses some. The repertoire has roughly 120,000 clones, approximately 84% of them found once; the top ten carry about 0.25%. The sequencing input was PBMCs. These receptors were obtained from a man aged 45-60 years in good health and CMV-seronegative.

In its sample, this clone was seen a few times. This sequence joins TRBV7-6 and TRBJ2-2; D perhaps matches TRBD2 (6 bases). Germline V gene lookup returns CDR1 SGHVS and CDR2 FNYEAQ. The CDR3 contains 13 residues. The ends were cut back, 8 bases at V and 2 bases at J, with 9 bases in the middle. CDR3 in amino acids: CASGAGNTGELFF. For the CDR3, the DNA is TGTGCCAGCGGGGCGGGAAACACCGGGGAGCTGTTTTTT.

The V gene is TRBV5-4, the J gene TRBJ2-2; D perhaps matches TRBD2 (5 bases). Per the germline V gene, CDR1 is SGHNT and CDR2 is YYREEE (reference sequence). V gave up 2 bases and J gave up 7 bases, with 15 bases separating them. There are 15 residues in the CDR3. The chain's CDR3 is CASSFGLAQGGELFF. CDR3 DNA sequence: TGTGCCAGCAGCTTTGGGCTAGCCCAAGGCGGGGAGCTGTTTTTT.

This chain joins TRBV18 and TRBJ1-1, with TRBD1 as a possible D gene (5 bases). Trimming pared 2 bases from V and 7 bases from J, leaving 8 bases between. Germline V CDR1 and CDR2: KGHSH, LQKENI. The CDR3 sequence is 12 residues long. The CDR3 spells CASSPSGGEAFF. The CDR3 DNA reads TGTGCCAGCTCACCATCCGGGGGTGAAGCTTTCTTT.

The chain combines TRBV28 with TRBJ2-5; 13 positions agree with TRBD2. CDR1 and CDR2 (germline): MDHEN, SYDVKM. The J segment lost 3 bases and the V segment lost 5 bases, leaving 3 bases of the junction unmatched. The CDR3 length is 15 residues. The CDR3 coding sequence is TGTGCCAGCAGTCGACTAGCGGGGGGAAAAGAGACCCAGTACTTC. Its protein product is CASSRLAGGKETQYF.

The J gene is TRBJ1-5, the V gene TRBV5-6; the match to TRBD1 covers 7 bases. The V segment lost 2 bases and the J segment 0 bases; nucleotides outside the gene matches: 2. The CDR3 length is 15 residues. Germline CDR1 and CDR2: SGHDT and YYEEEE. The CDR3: CASSFYRGSNQPQHF. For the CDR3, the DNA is TGTGCCAGCAGCTTTTACAGGGGTAGCAATCAGCCCCAGCATTTT.

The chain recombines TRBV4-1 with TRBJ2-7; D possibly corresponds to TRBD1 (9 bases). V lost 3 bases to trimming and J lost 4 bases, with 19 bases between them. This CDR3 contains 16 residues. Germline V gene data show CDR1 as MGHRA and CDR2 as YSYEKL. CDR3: CASSHGGGTGLYEQYF. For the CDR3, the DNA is TGCGCCAGCAGCCACGGGGGGGGGACAGGGTTGTACGAGCAGTACTTC.

CDR3 in amino acids: CASIPNLGNYGYTF. CDR3 coding DNA: TGTGCCAGCATTCCTAATCTTGGTAACTATGGCTACACCTTC. The chain is built from TRBV28 and TRBJ1-2; D remains unclear. The CDR3 loop spans 14 amino acids. CDR1 MDHEN and CDR2 SYDVKM come from the germline V gene. V lost 7 bases, J lost 1 base, and 13 bases lay in between.

The CDR3 region is CASSQAQGASYNEQFF. CDR3 coding DNA: TGTGCCAGCAGCCAAGCGCAGGGGGCATCCTACAATGAGCAGTTCTTC. The chain has TRBV4-2 and TRBJ2-1, with TRBD1 identical over 8 bases. In germline, CDR1 is LGHNA, CDR2 YNFKEQ. V gave up 1 base and J gave up 1 base; unmatched junction bases: 3. There are 16 residues in the CDR3.

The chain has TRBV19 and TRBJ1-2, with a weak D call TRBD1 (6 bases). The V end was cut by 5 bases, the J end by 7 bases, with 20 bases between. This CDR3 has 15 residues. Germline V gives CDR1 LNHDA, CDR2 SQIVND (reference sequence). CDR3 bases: TGTGCCAGTAGTCTCTCCCCGGACAGAACAGCTGGCTACACCTTC. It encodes CASSLSPDRTAGYTF.

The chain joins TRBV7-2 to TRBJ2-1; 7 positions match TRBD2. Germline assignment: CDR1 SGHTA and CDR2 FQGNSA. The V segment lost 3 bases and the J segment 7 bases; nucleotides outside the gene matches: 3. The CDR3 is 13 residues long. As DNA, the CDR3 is TGTGCCAGCAGCTTTGGCGGGAGTAATGAGCAGTTCTTC. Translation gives CASSFGGSNEQFF. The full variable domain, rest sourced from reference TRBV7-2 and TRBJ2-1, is GAGVSQSPSNKVTEKGKDVELRCDPISGHTALYWYRQSLGQGLEFLIYFQGNSAPDKSGLPSDRFSAERTGGSVSTLTIQRTQQEDSAVYLCASSFGGSNEQFFGPGTRLTVL.

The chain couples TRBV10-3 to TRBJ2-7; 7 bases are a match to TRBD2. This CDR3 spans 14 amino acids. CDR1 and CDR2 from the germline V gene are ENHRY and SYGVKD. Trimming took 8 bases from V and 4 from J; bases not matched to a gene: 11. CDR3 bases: TGTGCCATCGCGGCTGCGGGAGTAGGTTACGAGCAGTACTTC. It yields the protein CAIAAAGVGYEQYF.

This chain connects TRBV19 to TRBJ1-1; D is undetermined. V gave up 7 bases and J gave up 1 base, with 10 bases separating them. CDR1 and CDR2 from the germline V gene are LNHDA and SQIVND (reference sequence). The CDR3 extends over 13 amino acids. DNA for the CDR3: TGTGCCAGTAACCGGGGTTGGAACACTGAAGCTTTCTTT. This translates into CASNRGWNTEAFF.

The chain's CDR3 is CASSISVSSTDTQYF. The CDR3 DNA is TGTGCCAGTAGTATCAGCGTCTCTAGCACAGATACGCAGTATTTT. The chain recombines TRBV19 with TRBJ2-3; D unclear. The CDR3 totals 15 residues. The germline V gene has CDR1 LNHDA and CDR2 SQIVND (reference sequence). The V end was cut by 3 bases, the J end by 0 bases, with 10 bases between.

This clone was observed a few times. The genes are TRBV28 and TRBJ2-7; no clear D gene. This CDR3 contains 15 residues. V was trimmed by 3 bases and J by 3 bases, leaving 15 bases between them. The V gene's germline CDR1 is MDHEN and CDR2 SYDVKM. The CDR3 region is CASSFGRMADYEQYF. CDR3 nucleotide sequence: TGTGCCAGCAGTTTTGGCCGAATGGCCGACTACGAGCAGTACTTC.

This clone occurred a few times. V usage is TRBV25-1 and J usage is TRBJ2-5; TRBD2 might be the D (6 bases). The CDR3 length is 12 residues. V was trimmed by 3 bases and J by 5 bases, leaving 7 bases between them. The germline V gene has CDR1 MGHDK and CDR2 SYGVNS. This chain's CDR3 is CASSDLAETQYF. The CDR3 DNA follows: TGTGCCAGCAGTGATCTAGCGGAGACCCAGTACTTC.

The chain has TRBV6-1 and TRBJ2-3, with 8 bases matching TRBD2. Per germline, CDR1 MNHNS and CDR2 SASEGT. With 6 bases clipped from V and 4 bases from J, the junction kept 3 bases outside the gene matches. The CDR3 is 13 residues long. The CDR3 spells CASRASGPDTQYF. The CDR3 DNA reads TGTGCCAGCAGGGCTAGCGGGCCAGATACGCAGTATTTT.

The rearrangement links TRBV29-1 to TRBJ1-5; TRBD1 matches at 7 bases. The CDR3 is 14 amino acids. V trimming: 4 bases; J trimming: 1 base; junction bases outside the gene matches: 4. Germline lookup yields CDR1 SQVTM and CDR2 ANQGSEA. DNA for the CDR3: TGCAGCGTTGGTGAGGGGGCGAGCAATCAGCCCCAGCATTTT. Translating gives CSVGEGASNQPQHF.

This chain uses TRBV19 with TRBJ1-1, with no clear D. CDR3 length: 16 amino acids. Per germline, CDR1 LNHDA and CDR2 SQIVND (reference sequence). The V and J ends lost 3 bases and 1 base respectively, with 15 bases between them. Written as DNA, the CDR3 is TGTGCCAGTAGTATGACACCTTCCTCCGGGAACACTGAAGCTTTCTTT. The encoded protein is CASSMTPSSGNTEAFF.

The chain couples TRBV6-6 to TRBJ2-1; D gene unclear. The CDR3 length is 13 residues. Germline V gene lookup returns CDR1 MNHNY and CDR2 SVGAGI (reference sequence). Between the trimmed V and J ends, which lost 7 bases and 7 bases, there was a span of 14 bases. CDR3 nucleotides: TGTGCCAGCACCGAGGCCCCCTCTAATGAGCAGTTCTTC. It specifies CASTEAPSNEQFF.

Here the CDR3 reads CAWSVSKGIVDEQYF. Written as DNA, the CDR3 is TGTGCCTGGAGTGTATCTAAGGGGATCGTCGACGAGCAGTACTTC. The rearrangement links TRBV30 to TRBJ2-7; D is perhaps TRBD1 (5 bases). The germline V and J ends were trimmed by 0 bases and 5 bases, with 17 bases remaining between them. CDR1 and CDR2 (germline): GTSNPN, SVGIG (reference sequence). The CDR3 consists of 15 residues.

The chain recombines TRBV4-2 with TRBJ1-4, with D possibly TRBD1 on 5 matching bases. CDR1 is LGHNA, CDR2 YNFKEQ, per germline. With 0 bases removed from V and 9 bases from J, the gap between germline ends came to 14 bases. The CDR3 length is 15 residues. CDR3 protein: CASSQEGQGVQKLFF. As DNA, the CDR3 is TGTGCCAGCAGCCAAGAGGGGCAGGGTGTGCAAAAACTGTTTTTT.

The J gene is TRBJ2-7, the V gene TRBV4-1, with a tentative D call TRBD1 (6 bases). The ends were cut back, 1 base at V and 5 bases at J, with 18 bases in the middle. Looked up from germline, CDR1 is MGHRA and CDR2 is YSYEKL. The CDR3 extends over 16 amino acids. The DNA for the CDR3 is TGCGCCAGCAGCCAAGTGGCGGGCAGGGGTTCTCACGAGCAGTACTTC. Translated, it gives CASSQVAGRGSHEQYF.

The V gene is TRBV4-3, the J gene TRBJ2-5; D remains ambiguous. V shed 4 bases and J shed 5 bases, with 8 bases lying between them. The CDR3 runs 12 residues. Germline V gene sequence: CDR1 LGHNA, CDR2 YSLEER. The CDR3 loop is CASSLPGETQYF. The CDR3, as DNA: TGCGCCAGCAGCCTACCGGGTGAGACCCAGTACTTC.

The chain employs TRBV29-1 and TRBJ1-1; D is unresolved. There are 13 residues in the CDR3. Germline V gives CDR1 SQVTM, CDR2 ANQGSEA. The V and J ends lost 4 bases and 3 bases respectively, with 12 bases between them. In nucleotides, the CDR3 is TGCAGCGTTGTAAGAGGCGGGCACACTGAAGCTTTCTTT. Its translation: CSVVRGGHTEAFF.

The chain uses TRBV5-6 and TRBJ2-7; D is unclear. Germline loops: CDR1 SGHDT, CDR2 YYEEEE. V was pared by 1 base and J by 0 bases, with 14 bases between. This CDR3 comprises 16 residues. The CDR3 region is CASSLFHDQDSYEQYF. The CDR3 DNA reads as TGTGCCAGCAGCTTGTTTCACGATCAGGACTCCTACGAGCAGTACTTC. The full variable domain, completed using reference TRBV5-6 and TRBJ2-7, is DAGVTQSPTHLIKTRGQQVTLRCSPKSGHDTVSWYQQALGQGPQFIFQYYEEEERQRGNFPDRFSGHQFPNYSSELNVNALLLGDSALYLCASSLFHDQDSYEQYFGPGTRLTVT.